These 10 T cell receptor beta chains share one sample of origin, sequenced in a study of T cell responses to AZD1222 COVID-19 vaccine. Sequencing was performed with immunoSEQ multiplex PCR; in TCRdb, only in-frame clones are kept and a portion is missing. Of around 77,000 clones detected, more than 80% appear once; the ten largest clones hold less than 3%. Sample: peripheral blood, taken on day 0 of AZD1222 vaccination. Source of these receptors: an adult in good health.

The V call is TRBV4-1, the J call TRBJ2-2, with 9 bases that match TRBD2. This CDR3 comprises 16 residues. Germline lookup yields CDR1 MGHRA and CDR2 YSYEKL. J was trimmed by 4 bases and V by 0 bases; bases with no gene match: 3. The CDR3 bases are TGCGCCAGCAGCCAAGATCAAGCGGGGGGCACCGGGGAGCTGTTTTTT. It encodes CASSQDQAGGTGELFF.

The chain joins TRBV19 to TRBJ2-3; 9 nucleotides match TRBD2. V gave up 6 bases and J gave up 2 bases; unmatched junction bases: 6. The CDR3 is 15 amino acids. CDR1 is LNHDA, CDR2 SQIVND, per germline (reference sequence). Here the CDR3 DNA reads TGTGCCAGTAGAGTGACTAGCGGAGACACAGATACGCAGTATTTT. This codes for CASRVTSGDTDTQYF.

In DNA form, the CDR3 reads TGTGCCAGCAGCAAAGGAGCAGGAAACATGACTAACACCGGGGAGCTGTTTTTT. Protein product: CASSKGAGNMTNTGELFF. This chain connects TRBV21-1 to TRBJ2-2. TRBV21-1 is a known pseudogene. The CDR3 sequence is 18 residues long.

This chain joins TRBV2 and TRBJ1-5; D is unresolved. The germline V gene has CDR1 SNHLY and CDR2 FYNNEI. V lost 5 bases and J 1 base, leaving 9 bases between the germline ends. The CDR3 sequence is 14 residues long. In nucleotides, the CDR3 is TGTGCCAGCAGTACCGTACAGAGCAATCAGCCCCAGCATTTT. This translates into CASSTVQSNQPQHF.

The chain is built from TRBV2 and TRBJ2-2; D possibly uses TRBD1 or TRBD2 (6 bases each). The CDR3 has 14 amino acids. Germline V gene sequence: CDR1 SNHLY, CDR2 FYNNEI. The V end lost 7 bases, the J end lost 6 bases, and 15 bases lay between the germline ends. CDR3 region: CASMEKGGAGELFF. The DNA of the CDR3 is TGTGCCAGCATGGAGAAGGGGGGTGCCGGGGAGCTGTTTTTT. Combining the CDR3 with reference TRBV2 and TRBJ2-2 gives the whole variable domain EPEVTQTPSHQVTQMGQEVILRCVPISNHLYFYWYRQILGQKVEFLVSFYNNEISEKSEIFDDQFSVERPDGSNFTLKIRSTKLEDSAMYFCASMEKGGAGELFFGEGSRLTVL.

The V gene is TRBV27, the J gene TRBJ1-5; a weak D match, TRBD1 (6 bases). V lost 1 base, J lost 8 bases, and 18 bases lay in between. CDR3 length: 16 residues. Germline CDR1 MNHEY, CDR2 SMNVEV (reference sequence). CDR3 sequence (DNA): TGTGCCAGCAGTTTATTTGGCAGGGGAACATTTGAGCCCCAGCATTTT. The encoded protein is CASSLFGRGTFEPQHF.

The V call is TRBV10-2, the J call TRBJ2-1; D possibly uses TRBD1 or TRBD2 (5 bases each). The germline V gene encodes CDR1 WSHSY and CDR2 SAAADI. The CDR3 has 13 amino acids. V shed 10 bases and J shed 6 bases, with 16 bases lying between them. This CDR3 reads CAIGDPEGNEQFF. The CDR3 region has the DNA TGCGCCATTGGGGACCCTGAAGGCAATGAGCAGTTCTTC.

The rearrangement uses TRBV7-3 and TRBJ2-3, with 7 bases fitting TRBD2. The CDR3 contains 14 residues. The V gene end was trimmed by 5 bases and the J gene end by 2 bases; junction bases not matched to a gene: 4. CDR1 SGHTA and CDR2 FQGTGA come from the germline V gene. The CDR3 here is CASSRGLDTDTQYF. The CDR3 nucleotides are TGTGCCAGCAGCCGAGGACTAGACACAGATACGCAGTATTTT.

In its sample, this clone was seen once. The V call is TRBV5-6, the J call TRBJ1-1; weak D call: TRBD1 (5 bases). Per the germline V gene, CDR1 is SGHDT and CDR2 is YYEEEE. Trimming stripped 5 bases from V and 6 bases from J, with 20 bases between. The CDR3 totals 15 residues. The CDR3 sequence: CASSSGAQMRSEAFF. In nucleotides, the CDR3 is TGTGCCAGCAGTTCTGGGGCCCAAATGAGGTCTGAAGCTTTCTTT.

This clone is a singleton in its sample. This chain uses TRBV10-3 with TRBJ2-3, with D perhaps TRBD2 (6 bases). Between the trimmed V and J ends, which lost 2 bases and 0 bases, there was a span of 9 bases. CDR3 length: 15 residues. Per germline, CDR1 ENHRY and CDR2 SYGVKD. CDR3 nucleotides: TGTGCCATCAGTGAGCGGGAGCCTAGCACAGATACGCAGTATTTT. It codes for CAISEREPSTDTQYF.